This T cell receptor beta chain comes out of a study of blood T cell repertoires in COVID-19. TCRdb keeps only in-frame clones here, not all; method: immunoSEQ multiplex PCR. The sample has roughly 250,000 clones, around 82% seen once. In its sample, this clone was seen a few times. There are 15 residues in the CDR3. Germline assignment: CDR1 MNHEY and CDR2 SVGEGT. V shed 5 bases and J shed 3 bases, with 14 bases lying between them. This chain joins TRBV6-2 or TRBV6-3 and TRBJ1-5; a weak D match, TRBD1 (6 bases). This receptor was taken from a human donor with COVID-19, enrolled during active disease. The donor label of this sample is uncertain. Sequencing was carried out using peripheral blood. CDR3 DNA sequence: TGTGCCAGCAGTCCCCTGGACAGTATCAATCAGCCCCAGCATTTT. Protein sequence: CASSPLDSINQPQHF.